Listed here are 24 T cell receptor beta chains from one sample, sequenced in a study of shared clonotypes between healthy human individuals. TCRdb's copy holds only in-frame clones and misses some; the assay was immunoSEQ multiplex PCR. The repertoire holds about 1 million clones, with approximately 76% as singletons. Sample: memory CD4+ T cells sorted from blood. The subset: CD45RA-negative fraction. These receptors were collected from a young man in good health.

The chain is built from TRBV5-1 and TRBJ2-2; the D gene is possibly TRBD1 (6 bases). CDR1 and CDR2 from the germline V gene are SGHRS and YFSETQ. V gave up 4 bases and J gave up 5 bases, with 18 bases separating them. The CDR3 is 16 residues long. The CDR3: CASSLRLGQLTGELFF. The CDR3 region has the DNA TGCGCCAGCAGCCTAAGACTTGGACAGCTTACCGGGGAGCTGTTTTTT.

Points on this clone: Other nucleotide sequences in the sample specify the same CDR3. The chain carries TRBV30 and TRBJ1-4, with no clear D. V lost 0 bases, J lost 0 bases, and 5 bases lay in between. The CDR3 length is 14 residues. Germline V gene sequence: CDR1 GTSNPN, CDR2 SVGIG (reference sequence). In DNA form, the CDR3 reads TGTGCCTGGAGTGTGTCTTCAACTAATGAAAAACTGTTTTTT. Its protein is CAWSVSSTNEKLFF.

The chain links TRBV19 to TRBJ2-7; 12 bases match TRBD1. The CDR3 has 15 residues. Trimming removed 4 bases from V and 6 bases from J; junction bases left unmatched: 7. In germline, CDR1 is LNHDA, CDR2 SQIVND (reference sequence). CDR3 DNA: TGTGCCAGTAGTAACGCCGGGACAGGGGGCAGCGAGCAGTACTTC. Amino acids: CASSNAGTGGSEQYF.

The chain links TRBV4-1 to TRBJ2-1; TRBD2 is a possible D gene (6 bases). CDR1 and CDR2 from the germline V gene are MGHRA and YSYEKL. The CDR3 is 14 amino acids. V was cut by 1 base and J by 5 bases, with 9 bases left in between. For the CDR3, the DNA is TGCGCCAGCAGCCAAGGACTAGTCGACAATGAGCAGTTCTTC. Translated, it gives CASSQGLVDNEQFF.

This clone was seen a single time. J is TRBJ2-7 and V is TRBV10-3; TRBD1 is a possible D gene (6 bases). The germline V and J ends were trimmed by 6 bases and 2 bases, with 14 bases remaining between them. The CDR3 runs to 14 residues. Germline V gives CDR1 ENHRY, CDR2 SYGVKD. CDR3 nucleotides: TGTGCCATCAGCGATAACAGGGTCCCCTACGAGCAGTACTTC. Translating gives CAISDNRVPYEQYF.

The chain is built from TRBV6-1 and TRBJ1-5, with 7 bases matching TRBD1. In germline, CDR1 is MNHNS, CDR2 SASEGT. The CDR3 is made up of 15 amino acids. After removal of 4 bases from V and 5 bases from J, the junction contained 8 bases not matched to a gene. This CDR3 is CASSGPQGRYQPQHF. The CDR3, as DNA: TGTGCCAGCAGTGGCCCACAGGGGCGCTATCAGCCCCAGCATTTT.

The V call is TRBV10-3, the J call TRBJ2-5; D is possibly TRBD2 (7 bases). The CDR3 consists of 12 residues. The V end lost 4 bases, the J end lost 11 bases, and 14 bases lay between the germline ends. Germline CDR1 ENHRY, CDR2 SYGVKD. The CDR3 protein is CAISGTGREQYF. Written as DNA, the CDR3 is TGTGCCATCAGTGGAACAGGGCGGGAGCAGTACTTC.

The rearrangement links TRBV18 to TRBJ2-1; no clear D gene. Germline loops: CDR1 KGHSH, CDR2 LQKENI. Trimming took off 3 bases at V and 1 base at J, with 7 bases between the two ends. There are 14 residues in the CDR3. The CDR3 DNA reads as TGTGCCAGCTCACCGTGGGGTTCCTACAATGAGCAGTTCTTC. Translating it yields CASSPWGSYNEQFF.

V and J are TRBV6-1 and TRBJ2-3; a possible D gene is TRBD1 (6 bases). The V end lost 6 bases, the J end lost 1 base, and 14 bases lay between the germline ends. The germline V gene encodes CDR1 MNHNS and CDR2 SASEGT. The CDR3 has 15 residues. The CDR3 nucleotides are TGTGCCAGCAGAAGACCGGGACAAGGCACAGATACGCAGTATTTT. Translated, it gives CASRRPGQGTDTQYF.

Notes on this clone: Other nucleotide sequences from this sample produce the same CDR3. DNA of the CDR3: TGTGCCAGCAGCTTGGAGGGAGGAGGAAACACCATATATTTT. Translation gives CASSLEGGGNTIYF. This sequence joins TRBV5-6 and TRBJ1-3; the D is unclear. The V gene's germline CDR1 is SGHDT and CDR2 YYEEEE. V lost 0 bases, J lost 4 bases, and 8 bases lay in between. The CDR3 contains 14 residues.

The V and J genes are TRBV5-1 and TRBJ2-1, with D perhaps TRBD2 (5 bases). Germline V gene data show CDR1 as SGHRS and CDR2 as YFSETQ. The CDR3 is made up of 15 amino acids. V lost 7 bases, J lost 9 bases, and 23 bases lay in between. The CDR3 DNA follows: TGCGCCAGCCGAGAGGTCTCTAGCACATCGGGTGAGCAGTTCTTC. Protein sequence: CASREVSSTSGEQFF.

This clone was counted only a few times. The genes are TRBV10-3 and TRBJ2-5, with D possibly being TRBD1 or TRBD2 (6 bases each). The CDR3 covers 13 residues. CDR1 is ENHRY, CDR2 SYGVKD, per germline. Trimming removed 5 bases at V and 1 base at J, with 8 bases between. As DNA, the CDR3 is TGTGCCATCAGTAGGGGGGCCCAAGAGACCCAGTACTTC. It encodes CAISRGAQETQYF.

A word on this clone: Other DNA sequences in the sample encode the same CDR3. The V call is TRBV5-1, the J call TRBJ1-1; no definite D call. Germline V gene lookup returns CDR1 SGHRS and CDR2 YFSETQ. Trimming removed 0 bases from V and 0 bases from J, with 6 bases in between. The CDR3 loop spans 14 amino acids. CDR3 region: CASSLAAVNTEAFF. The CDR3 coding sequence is TGCGCCAGCAGCTTGGCCGCGGTGAACACTGAAGCTTTCTTT.

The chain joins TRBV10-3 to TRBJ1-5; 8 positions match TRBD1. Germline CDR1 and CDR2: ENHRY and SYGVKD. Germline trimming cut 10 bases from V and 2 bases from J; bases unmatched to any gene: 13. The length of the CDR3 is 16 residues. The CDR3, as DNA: TGTGCCACCAGCTCCAGGACAGGGAATGGCAATCAGCCCCAGCATTTT. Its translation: CATSSRTGNGNQPQHF.

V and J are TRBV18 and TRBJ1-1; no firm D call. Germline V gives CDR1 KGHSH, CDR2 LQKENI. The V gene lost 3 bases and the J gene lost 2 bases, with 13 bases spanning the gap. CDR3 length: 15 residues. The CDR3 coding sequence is TGTGCCAGCTCACCGAAGGACTCCTTAAACACTGAAGCTTTCTTT. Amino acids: CASSPKDSLNTEAFF.

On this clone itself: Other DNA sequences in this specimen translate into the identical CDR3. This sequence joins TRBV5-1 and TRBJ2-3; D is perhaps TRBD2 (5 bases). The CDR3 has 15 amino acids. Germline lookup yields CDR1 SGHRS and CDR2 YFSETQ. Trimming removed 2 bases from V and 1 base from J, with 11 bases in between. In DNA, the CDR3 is TGCGCCAGCAGCTTTTTTGGAGGAGGCACAGATACGCAGTATTTT. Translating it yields CASSFFGGGTDTQYF. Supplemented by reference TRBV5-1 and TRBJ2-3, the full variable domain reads KAGVTQTPRYLIKTRGQQVTLSCSPISGHRSVSWYQQTPGQGLQFLFEYFSETQRNKGNFPGRFSGRQFSNSRSEMNVSTLELGDSALYLCASSFFGGGTDTQYFGPGTRLTVL.

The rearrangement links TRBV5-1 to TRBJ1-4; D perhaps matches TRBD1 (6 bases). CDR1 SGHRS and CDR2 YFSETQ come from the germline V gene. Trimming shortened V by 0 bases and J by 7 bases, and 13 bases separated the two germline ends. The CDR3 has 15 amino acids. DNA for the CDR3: TGCGCCAGCAGCTTGGATAGGCAGGGGACTGAAAAACTGTTTTTT. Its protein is CASSLDRQGTEKLFF.

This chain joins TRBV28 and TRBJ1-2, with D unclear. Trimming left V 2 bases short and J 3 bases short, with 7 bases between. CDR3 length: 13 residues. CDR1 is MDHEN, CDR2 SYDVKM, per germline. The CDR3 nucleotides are TGTGCCAGCAGTTTACGGTCGGACTATGGCTACACCTTC. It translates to CASSLRSDYGYTF.

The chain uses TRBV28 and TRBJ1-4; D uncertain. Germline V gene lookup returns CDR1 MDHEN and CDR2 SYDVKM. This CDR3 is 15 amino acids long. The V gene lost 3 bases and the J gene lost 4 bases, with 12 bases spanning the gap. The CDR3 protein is CASSFGGRGNEKLFF. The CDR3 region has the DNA TGTGCCAGCAGTTTCGGCGGACGGGGTAATGAAAAACTGTTTTTT.

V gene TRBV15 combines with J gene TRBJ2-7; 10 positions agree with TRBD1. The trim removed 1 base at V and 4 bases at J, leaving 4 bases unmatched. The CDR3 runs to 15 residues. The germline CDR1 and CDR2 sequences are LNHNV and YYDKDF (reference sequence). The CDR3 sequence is CATSRADRGTYEQYF. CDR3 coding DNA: TGTGCCACCAGCAGAGCGGACAGGGGGACTTACGAGCAGTACTTC. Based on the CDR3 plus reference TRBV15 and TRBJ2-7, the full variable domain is DAMVIQNPRYQVTQFGKPVTLSCSQTLNHNVMYWYQQKSSQAPKLLFHYYDKDFNNEADTPDNFQSRRPNTSFCFLDIRSPGLGDTAMYLCATSRADRGTYEQYFGPGTRLTVT.

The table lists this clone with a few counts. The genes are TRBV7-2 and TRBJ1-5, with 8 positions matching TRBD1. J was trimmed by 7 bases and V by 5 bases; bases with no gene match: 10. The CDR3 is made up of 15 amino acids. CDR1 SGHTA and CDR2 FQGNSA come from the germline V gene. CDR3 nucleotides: TGTGCCAGCAGCCAGTCGACAGGGGCTAGGCAGCCCCAGCATTTT. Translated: CASSQSTGARQPQHF. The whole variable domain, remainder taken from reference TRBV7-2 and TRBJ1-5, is GAGVSQSPSNKVTEKGKDVELRCDPISGHTALYWYRQSLGQGLEFLIYFQGNSAPDKSGLPSDRFSAERTGGSVSTLTIQRTQQEDSAVYLCASSQSTGARQPQHFGDGTRLSIL.

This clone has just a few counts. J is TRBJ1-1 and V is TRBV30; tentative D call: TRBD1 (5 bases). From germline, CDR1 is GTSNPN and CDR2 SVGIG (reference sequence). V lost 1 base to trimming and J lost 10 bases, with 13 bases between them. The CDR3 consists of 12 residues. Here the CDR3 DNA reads TGTGCCTGGAGTGGGGGCGGGTCGAGAGCTTTCTTT. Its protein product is CAWSGGGSRAFF.

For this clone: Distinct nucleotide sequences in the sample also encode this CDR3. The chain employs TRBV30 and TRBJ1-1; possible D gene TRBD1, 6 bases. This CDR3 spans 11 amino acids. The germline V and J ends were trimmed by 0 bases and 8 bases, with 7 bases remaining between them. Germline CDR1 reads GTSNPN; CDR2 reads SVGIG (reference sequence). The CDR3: CAWSVRGEAFF. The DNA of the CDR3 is TGTGCCTGGAGTGTAAGGGGGGAAGCTTTCTTT.

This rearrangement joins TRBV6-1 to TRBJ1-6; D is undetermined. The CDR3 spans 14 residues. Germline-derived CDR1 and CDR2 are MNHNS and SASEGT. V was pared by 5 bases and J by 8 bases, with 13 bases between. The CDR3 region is CASSPRRIDSPLHF. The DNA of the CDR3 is TGTGCCAGCAGTCCTAGACGGATTGATTCACCCCTCCACTTT.